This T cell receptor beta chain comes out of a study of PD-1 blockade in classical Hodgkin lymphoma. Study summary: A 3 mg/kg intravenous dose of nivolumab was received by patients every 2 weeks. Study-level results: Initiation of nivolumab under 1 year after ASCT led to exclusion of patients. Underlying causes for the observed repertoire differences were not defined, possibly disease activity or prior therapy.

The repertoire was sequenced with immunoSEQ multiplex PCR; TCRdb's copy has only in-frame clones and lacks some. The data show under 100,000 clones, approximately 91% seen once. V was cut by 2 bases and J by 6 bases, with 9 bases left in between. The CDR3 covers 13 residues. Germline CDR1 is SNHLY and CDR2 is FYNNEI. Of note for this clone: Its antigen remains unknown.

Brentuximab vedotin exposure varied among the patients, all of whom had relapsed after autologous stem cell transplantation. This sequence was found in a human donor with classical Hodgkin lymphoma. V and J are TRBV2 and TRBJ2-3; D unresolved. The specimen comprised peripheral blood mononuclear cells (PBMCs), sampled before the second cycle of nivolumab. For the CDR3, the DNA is TGTGCCAGCAGTGAATATGAGTGGGATACGCAGTATTTT. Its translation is CASSEYEWDTQYF.